Listed below are T cell receptor beta chains from one sample, sequenced in a study of T cells in Graves' hyperthyroidism and ophthalmopathy. Each CDR3 protein gets one entry after TCRdb re-called the multiplex PCR reads with MiXCR. Of about half a million distinct CDR3 sequences in the sample, about 16% were seen once. Source material: blood. The receptors derive from a woman in her twenties or thirties with Graves' ophthalmopathy. Each CDR3 is given with its conserved first and last residue. The D gene is left open where the match is weak. Size values are once, few and many counts, or a class for expanded clones, and some rows have none.

abundance	v_gene	d_gene	j_gene	CDR3nt	CDR3aa
NA	TRBV10-1	TRBD2	TRBJ2-7	TGCGCCAGCAAGGCTAGCGGGAGTACGAACGAGCAGTACTTC	CASKASGSTNEQYF
NA	TRBV7-2	NA	TRBJ2-7	TGCGCCAGCAGCCAAGATGTATCGGCGGAATACTACGAGCAGTACTTC	CASSQDVSAEYYEQYF
many	TRBV6-5	NA	TRBJ1-2	TGTGCCAGCAGTTACGGTGACAGTCGTGGCTACACCTTC	CASSYGDSRGYTF
many	TRBV30	NA	TRBJ2-5	TGTGCCTGGAGTCTCCCGGGACACGGACCTAGGGAAGAGACCCAGTACTTC	CAWSLPGHGPREETQYF
few	TRBV24-1	TRBD2	TRBJ2-1	TGTGCCACCAGTGATCCTACTAGCGGGAGGGGGGATGAGCAGTTCTTC	CATSDPTSGRGDEQFF
few	TRBV28	NA	TRBJ1-5	TGTGCTCTCTCGGGGGCCTATAGCAATCAGCCCCAGCATTTT	CALSGAYSNQPQHF
many	TRBV18	TRBD2	TRBJ2-5	TGTGCCAGCTCACCACCAACTAGCGGGAGGGCCAGGGAGACCCAGTACTTC	CASSPPTSGRARETQYF
few	TRBV2	NA	TRBJ2-2	TGTGCCAGCAGGGATAGCGGCCTGTGGGCCGGGGAGCTGTTTTTT	CASRDSGLWAGELFF
NA	TRBV7-9	TRBD2	TRBJ2-1	TGTGCCAGCAGCAACGGACTAGCGGGAGAGGAGATCTACAATGAGCAGTTCTTC	CASSNGLAGEEIYNEQFF
few	TRBV20-1	NA	TRBJ1-2	TGCAGTGCTAGAGGGGGAGGGAAACCTAACTATGGCTACACCTTC	CSARGGGKPNYGYTF
many	TRBV2	NA	TRBJ2-7	TGTGCCAGCGGCCGAGAGGGGGTTACCTACGAGCAGTACTTC	CASGREGVTYEQYF
many	TRBV28	NA	TRBJ1-2	TGTGCCAGCAGTCCACTCCGGGACCCAAGAAACCCAGTCTATGGCTACACCTTC	CASSPLRDPRNPVYGYTF
NA	TRBV10-3	NA	TRBJ2-5	TGTGCCATCAGTGAGCGGTACCAAGAGACCCAGTACTTC	CAISERYQETQYF
NA	TRBV28	NA	TRBJ2-1	TGTGCCAGCAGTCAGCGACAGGCGGGGTACAATGAGCAGTTCTTC	CASSQRQAGYNEQFF
NA	TRBV20-1	NA	TRBJ2-5	TGCAGTGCTAGAGATCTTATTTCGGTGGGGTGGCAAGAGACCCAGTACTTC	CSARDLISVGWQETQYF
NA	TRBV14	TRBD1	TRBJ2-7	TGTGCCAGCAGCTTCTACAGGGGATCCGAGCAGTACTTC	CASSFYRGSEQYF
many	TRBV28	TRBD2	TRBJ2-1	TGTGCCAGCGGGGGGGGGGACTCCTACAATGAGCAGTTCTTC	CASGGGDSYNEQFF
many	TRBV2	NA	TRBJ1-5	TGTGCCAGCAGGGGCCAAAGCCGGAGTTGGGGTGCCAATCAGCCCCAGCATTTT	CASRGQSRSWGANQPQHF
many	TRBV28	NA	TRBJ2-7	TGTGCCAGTCTTTCCACCTACGAGCAGTACTTC	CASLSTYEQYF
many	TRBV28	NA	TRBJ1-1	TGTGCCAGCAGTTTAGGACTCACGACCCCGAACACTGAAGCTTTCTTT	CASSLGLTTPNTEAFF
many	TRBV12-3/TRBV12-4	NA	TRBJ2-3	TGTGCCAGCAGCCCCCCCTTACTGTGGCGGGGTAACACAGATACGCAGTATTTT	CASSPPLLWRGNTDTQYF
many	TRBV15	TRBD1	TRBJ2-1	TGTGCCACCAGCAGTGTCACCGGGACAGGATACAATGAGCAGTTCTTC	CATSSVTGTGYNEQFF
many	TRBV5-1	TRBD2	TRBJ2-1	TGCGCCAGCAGTTATACGCCGGGACTAGCGGGAGTTGAGCAGTTCTTC	CASSYTPGLAGVEQFF
NA	TRBV20-1	NA	TRBJ1-1	TGCAGTGCTGCTACTCGACGGAAAATGAACACTGAAGCTTTCTTT	CSAATRRKMNTEAFF
NA	TRBV9	NA	TRBJ2-1	TGTGCCAGCAGCCGAGACTTGACACCCCGGGGGAATGAGCAGTTCTTC	CASSRDLTPRGNEQFF
many	TRBV20-1	NA	TRBJ2-5	TGCAGTGCAACCGGACAGCGCCAAGAGACCCAGTACTTC	CSATGQRQETQYF
many	TRBV15	NA	TRBJ2-3	TGTGCCACCAGCAGAGATCGGGCAGATACGCAGTATTTT	CATSRDRADTQYF
many	TRBV30	NA	TRBJ2-5	TGTGCCTGGGAGAGGGGGGAAGAGACCCAGTACTTC	CAWERGEETQYF
NA	TRBV18	TRBD1	TRBJ1-1	TGTGCCAGCTCATTGAGAGGACCGGGACAGGGGGCGAGTACAATGAACACTGAAGCTTTCTTT	CASSLRGPGQGASTMNTEAFF
many	TRBV27	NA	TRBJ2-3	TGTGCCAGCAGTTTAGGGCGGCAGAGCACAGATACGCAGTATTTT	CASSLGRQSTDTQYF